This T cell receptor beta chain was identified in a study of shared clonotypes between healthy human individuals. Clones were read by immunoSEQ multiplex PCR, and TCRdb kept only the in-frame ones, dropping some. Of roughly 2.2 million clones listed, around 93% are singletons. CDR3 size: 15 residues. In germline, CDR1 is SGHTA, CDR2 FQGTGA. The V end was cut by 2 bases, the J end by 4 bases, with 13 bases between. Only one count was recorded for this clone. The sequencing sample was made of naive CD4+ T cells from PBMCs. As to subset: CD45RA+ positively selected. The sequence was obtained from a man aged 18 to 30 in good health. Some clones in this sample may be carry-over from other donors' samples. This chain connects TRBV7-3 to TRBJ2-3, with D possibly matching TRBD2 (6 bases). CDR3 amino acids: CASSLLGAGSDTQYF. The CDR3, as DNA: TGTGCCAGCAGCTTACTCGGCGCGGGATCAGATACGCAGTATTTT.